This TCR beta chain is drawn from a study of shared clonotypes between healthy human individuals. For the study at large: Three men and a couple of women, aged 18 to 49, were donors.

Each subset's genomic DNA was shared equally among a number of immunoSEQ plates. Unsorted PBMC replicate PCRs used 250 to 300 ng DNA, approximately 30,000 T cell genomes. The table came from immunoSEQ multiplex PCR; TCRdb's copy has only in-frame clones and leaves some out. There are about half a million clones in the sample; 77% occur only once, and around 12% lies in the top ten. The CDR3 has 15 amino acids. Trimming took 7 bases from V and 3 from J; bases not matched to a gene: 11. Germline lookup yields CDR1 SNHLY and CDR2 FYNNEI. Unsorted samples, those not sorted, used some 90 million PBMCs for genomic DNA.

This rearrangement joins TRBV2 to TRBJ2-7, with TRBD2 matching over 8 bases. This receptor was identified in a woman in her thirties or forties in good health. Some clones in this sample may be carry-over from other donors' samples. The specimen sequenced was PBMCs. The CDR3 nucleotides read TGTGCCAGCACCGGGGGACTAGGAATAAACTACGAGCAGTACTTC. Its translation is CASTGGLGINYEQYF.